This T cell receptor beta chain was sequenced during a study of T-cell memory formation after mild COVID-19. Using constant-segment primers, 5'RACE produced TCR alpha and TCR beta cDNA libraries carrying sample barcodes and UMIs. Via MiXCR, TCRdb re-called the 5' RACE reads, giving one row per CDR3 protein. The table lists under 600,000 distinct CDR3 sequences, roughly 20% of them singletons. Study observations and caveats: Detection of some responders pre-infection suggested pre-existing cross-reactive memory T cells participated. Mainly in CM and EM were contracting CD4+ clones; CD8+ were in EMRA.

Germline V lookup: CDR1 LNHDA, CDR2 SQIVND (reference sequence). Trimming took off 1 base at V and 4 bases at J, with 13 bases between the two ends. CDR3 length equals 15 residues. This clonotype has only a few counts. The antigen is unknown. This clonotype was sampled from an adult woman who had mild COVID-19 (a few samples of this study predate the infection). Cell type and time point are not known. Sequenced input: PBMCs or a T cell subset sorted from them (not recorded which). The chain uses TRBV19 and TRBJ1-1; TRBD1 might be the D (5 bases). For the CDR3, the DNA is TGTGCCAGTAGTATAGGGGGGAGGGTGAGCACTGAAGCTTTCTTT. Protein product: CASSIGGRVSTEAFF.